The sequence of this T cell receptor (beta chain) was determined in a study of beta chain features in type 1 diabetes. Study as a whole: Sorted cell examination encompassed under 130 million cells across all samples.

J lost 4 bases, V lost 4 bases, and 7 bases had no gene match. This CDR3 is 15 amino acids long. From germline, CDR1 is MDHEN and CDR2 SYDVKM. Expressed TCRB transcripts got sequenced, as all isolated RNA was reverse transcribed. The data were produced by immunoSEQ multiplex PCR, yet TCRdb's version contains in-frame clones alone and is incomplete. The table includes 110,000 to 150,000 clones, around 7% detected once. The V gene is TRBV28, the J gene TRBJ1-2; 9 bases fit TRBD1. This clonotype was obtained from a woman aged 25-40 years in good health. Sequencing was done on a sample of central memory CD4+ T cells from blood. CDR3 nucleotide sequence: TGTGCCAGCAGTTCTCCTACAGGGGGCGCCTATGGCTACACCTTC. This codes for CASSSPTGGAYGYTF.